Presented here are 17 T cell receptor beta chains from one specimen sequenced in a study of blood T cell repertoires in COVID-19 (dated by TCRdb to 2018 to 2021). Library preparation was by the immunoSEQ multiplex PCR assay. As stored in TCRdb, this immuneACCESS dataset retains in-frame rearrangements with V and J assigned. A fraction of the clones does not appear; measured against another copy, unresolved V genes explain less than half of the discrepancy, and the remainder lacks a known reason. Present in this sample are hundreds of thousands of clones, over 80% of which were seen just once. The top ten clonotypes cover less than 1.5% of the sample. The sequencing sample was made of PBMCs or T cells enriched from blood (not recorded which). These receptors all come from a man aged 30 to 39 who had recovered from COVID-19.

This chain links TRBV28 with TRBJ1-2; 11 bases line up with TRBD1. CDR3 length: 15 residues. Germline assignment: CDR1 MDHEN and CDR2 SYDVKM. Trimming at V came to 5 bases and at J to 0 bases, leaving 2 bases not matched to a gene. CDR3 residues: CASSRDRGTNYGYTF. CDR3 DNA sequence: TGTGCCAGCAGTCGGGACAGGGGGACTAACTATGGCTACACCTTC.

This chain connects TRBV4-1 to TRBJ1-4; TRBD1 is a possible D gene (5 bases). The V end lost 4 bases, the J end lost 7 bases, and 16 bases lay between the germline ends. The germline V gene encodes CDR1 MGHRA and CDR2 YSYEKL. The CDR3 contains 15 residues. The CDR3 DNA is TGCGCCAGCAGCCCCCGCTCAGGCGGGGGTGAAAAACTGTTTTTT. Amino acid sequence: CASSPRSGGGEKLFF.

Remarks on this clone: The same CDR3 also results from other DNA sequences found in this sample. J is TRBJ2-3 and V is TRBV11-3; maybe TRBD1 (5 bases). Trimming removed 5 bases from V and 4 bases from J, with 7 bases in between. The CDR3 has 12 residues. The germline V gene encodes CDR1 SGHNT and CDR2 YENEEA. CDR3 in amino acids: CASSLRADTQYF. CDR3 nucleotides: TGTGCCAGCAGCCTCAGGGCAGATACGCAGTATTTT.

This chain uses TRBV28 with TRBJ1-5; no definite D call. Trimming removed 6 bases at V and 0 bases at J, with 12 bases between. In germline, CDR1 is MDHEN, CDR2 SYDVKM. This CDR3 has 15 residues. CDR3: CASSSRFDSNQPQHF. In nucleotides, the CDR3 is TGTGCCAGCAGCTCCAGATTCGATAGCAATCAGCCCCAGCATTTT.

The CDR3 coding sequence is TGTGCCAGCAGGAACCCGCCCAGGGCCAGCGGGCGAAAAAACATTCAGTACTTC. The encoded protein is CASRNPPRASGRKNIQYF. The chain recombines TRBV21-1 with TRBJ2-4; the table's D call, TRBD2, has no DNA check behind it. TRBV21-1 is a recognized pseudogene. The CDR3 totals 18 residues.

This chain uses TRBV30 with TRBJ1-1; 8 nucleotides align to TRBD1. J gave up 0 bases and V 5 bases, and 8 bases lay outside the gene matches. The CDR3 spans 15 residues. Germline V lookup: CDR1 GTSNPN, CDR2 SVGIG (reference sequence). The CDR3 region has the DNA TGTGCCTGGTCACGGCCCAGGGGGCTGAACACTGAAGCTTTCTTT. It is translated as CAWSRPRGLNTEAFF.

The rearrangement joins TRBV19 to TRBJ1-2; 7 bases are shared with TRBD1. The germline CDR1 and CDR2 sequences are LNHDA and SQIVND (reference sequence). The CDR3 contains 14 residues. With V trimmed by 6 bases and J by 3 bases, 7 bases remained unmatched. The CDR3 nucleotides read TGTGCCAGTAGGCCCGGAGGGGGCGACTATGGCTACACCTTC. This codes for CASRPGGGDYGYTF.

J is TRBJ1-4 and V is TRBV27; TRBD1 matches at 8 bases. The CDR3 covers 14 residues. Trimming took 5 bases from V and 7 from J; bases not matched to a gene: 6. Germline values: CDR1 MNHEY, CDR2 SMNVEV (reference sequence). The chain's CDR3 is CASSATGVGEKLFF. DNA of the CDR3: TGTGCCAGCAGTGCGACAGGGGTTGGTGAAAAACTGTTTTTT.

The rearrangement joins TRBV18 to TRBJ2-3, with D uncertain. CDR1 is KGHSH, CDR2 LQKENI, per germline. Trimming left V 0 bases short and J 2 bases short, with 15 bases between. The CDR3 sequence is 17 residues long. The CDR3 DNA reads as TGTGCCAGCTCACCACCGGAGACTCAGATCTTCACAGATACGCAGTATTTT. As protein: CASSPPETQIFTDTQYF.

The chain is built from TRBV7-6 and TRBJ1-6; 7 positions match TRBD1. CDR1 SGHVS and CDR2 FNYEAQ come from the germline V gene. Trimming at V came to 5 bases and at J to 9 bases, leaving 10 bases not matched to a gene. This CDR3 has 15 residues. DNA for the CDR3: TGTGCCAGCAGCGAATCGGGACAGTGGGGTTCACCCCTCCACTTT. Translating it yields CASSESGQWGSPLHF. Drawing the rest from reference TRBV7-6 and TRBJ1-6, the complete variable domain is GAGVSQSPRYKVTKRGQDVALRCDPISGHVSLYWYRQALGQGPEFLTYFNYEAQQDKSGLPNDRFSAERPEGSISTLTIQRTEQRDSAMYRCASSESGQWGSPLHFGNGTRLTVT.

This rearrangement joins TRBV4-1 to TRBJ2-7; D unresolved. CDR3 length: 13 residues. The V gene lost 4 bases and the J gene lost 3 bases, with 10 bases spanning the gap. Looked up from germline, CDR1 is MGHRA and CDR2 is YSYEKL. CDR3 nucleotide sequence: TGCGCCAGCAGCCTTAGTAATGACTACGAGCAGTACTTC. Its protein is CASSLSNDYEQYF.

The CDR3 DNA reads TGTGCCATCAGTGCTACAGGGGACTCCTACGAGCAGTACTTC. Its protein product is CAISATGDSYEQYF. The genes are TRBV10-3 and TRBJ2-7, with 7 bases fitting TRBD1. Germline CDR1 reads ENHRY; CDR2 reads SYGVKD. Germline trimming cut 4 bases from V and 0 bases from J; bases unmatched to any gene: 3. The CDR3 totals 14 residues.

The chain joins TRBV19 to TRBJ2-3, with 16 nucleotides matching TRBD2. CDR3 length equals 18 residues. CDR1 and CDR2 (germline): LNHDA, SQIVND (reference sequence). V was clipped by 6 bases and J by 5 bases; unmatched bases: 11. The chain's CDR3 is CASSPWGLAGGPIDTQYF. Written as DNA, the CDR3 is TGTGCCAGTAGCCCCTGGGGACTAGCGGGAGGGCCTATAGATACGCAGTATTTT.

The chain has TRBV9 and TRBJ2-1, with a weak D call TRBD2 (7 bases). Germline V gene sequence: CDR1 SGDLS, CDR2 YYNGEE. V shed 0 bases and J shed 7 bases, with 14 bases lying between them. The CDR3 consists of 15 residues. The CDR3 DNA sequence: TGTGCCAGCAGCGTAGGAAACGGGGGGCTAAATGAGCAGTTCTTC. It yields the protein CASSVGNGGLNEQFF.

V and J are TRBV3-1 (or the pseudogene TRBV3-2) and TRBJ1-5; D not certain. Trimming pared 1 base from V and 4 bases from J, leaving 8 bases between. From germline, CDR1 is LGHDT and CDR2 YNNKEL (reference sequence). The CDR3 extends over 14 amino acids. CDR3: CASSQGRVNQPQHF. The CDR3 DNA is TGTGCCAGCAGCCAAGGACGGGTAAATCAGCCCCAGCATTTT.

This chain connects TRBV6-1 to TRBJ2-5; a weak D match, TRBD1 (6 bases). The V and J ends lost 2 bases and 5 bases respectively, with 18 bases between them. CDR1 MNHNS and CDR2 SASEGT come from the germline V gene. CDR3 length: 16 residues. The CDR3 nucleotides are TGTGCCAGCAGTGAATACAGACAGGCTTCAGGGGAGACCCAGTACTTC. Its protein is CASSEYRQASGETQYF.

The CDR3 sequence: CASSPRTGLNTEAFF. The CDR3 nucleotides read TGCGCCAGCAGCCCCAGGACAGGGTTGAACACTGAAGCTTTCTTT. This chain connects TRBV10-2 to TRBJ1-1, with TRBD1 matching over 8 bases. V was pared by 6 bases and J by 0 bases, with 6 bases of the junction left unmatched. The CDR3 totals 15 residues. Germline V gene sequence: CDR1 WSHSY, CDR2 SAAADI.